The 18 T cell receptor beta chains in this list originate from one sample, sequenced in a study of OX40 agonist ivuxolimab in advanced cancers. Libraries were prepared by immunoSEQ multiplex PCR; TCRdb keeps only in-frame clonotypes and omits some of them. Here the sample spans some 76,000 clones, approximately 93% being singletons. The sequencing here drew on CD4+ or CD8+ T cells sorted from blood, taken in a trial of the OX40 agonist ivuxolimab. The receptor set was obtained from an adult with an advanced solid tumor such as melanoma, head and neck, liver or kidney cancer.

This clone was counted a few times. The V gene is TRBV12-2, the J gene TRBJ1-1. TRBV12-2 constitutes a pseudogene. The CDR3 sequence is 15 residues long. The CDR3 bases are TGTGCAAGTCGCCCGTGGGGACTTTGGGACACTGAAGCTTTCTTT. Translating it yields CASRPWGLWDTEAFF.

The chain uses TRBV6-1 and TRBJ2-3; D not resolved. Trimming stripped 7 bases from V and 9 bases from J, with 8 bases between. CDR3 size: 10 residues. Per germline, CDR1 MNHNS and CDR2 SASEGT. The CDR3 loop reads CASKGLTQYF. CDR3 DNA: TGTGCCAGCAAGGGCCTCACGCAGTATTTT.

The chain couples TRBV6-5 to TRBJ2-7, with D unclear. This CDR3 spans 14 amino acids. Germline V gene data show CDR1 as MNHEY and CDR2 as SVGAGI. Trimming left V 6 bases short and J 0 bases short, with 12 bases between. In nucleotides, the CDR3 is TGTGCCAGCAGCCCGCTCGGTAGCTCCTACGAGCAGTACTTC. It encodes CASSPLGSSYEQYF.

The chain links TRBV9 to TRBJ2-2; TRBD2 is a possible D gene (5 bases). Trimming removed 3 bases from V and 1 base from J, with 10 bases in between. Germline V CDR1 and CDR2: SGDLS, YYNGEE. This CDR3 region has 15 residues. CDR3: CASSAWTGNTGELFF. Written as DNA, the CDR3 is TGTGCCAGCAGCGCATGGACTGGGAACACCGGGGAGCTGTTTTTT. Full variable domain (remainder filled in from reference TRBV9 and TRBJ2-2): DSGVTQTPKHLITATGQRVTLRCSPRSGDLSVYWYQQSLDQGLQFLIQYYNGEERAKGNILERFSAQQFPDLHSELNLSSLELGDSALYFCASSAWTGNTGELFFGEGSRLTVL.

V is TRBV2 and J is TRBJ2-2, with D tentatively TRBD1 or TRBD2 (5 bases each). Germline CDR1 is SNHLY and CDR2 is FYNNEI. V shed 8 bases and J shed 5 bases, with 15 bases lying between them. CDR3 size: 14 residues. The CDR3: CASEKRGETGELFF. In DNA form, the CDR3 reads TGTGCCAGCGAAAAGAGAGGGGAGACCGGGGAGCTGTTTTTT.

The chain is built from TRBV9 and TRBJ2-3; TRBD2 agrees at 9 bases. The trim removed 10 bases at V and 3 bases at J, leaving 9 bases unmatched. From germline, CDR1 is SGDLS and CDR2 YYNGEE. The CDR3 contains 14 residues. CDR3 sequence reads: CASQGGGATDTQYF. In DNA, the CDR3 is TGTGCCTCCCAAGGCGGGGGGGCGACAGATACGCAGTATTTT. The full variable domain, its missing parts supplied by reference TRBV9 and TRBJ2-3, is DSGVTQTPKHLITATGQRVTLRCSPRSGDLSVYWYQQSLDQGLQFLIQYYNGEERAKGNILERFSAQQFPDLHSELNLSSLELGDSALYFCASQGGGATDTQYFGPGTRLTVL.

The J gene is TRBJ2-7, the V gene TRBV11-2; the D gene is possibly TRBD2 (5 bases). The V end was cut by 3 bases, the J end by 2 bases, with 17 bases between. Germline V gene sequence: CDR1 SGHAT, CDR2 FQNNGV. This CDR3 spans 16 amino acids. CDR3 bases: TGTGCCAGCAGCTTGGGGATAGGGAGCGTCCCCTACGAGCAGTACTTC. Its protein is CASSLGIGSVPYEQYF.

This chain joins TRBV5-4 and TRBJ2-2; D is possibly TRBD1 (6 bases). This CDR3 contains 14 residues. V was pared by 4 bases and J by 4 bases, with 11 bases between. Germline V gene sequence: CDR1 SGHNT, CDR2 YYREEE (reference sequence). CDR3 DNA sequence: TGTGCCAGCAGCGATACAGGGTTCACCGGGGAGCTGTTTTTT. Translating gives CASSDTGFTGELFF.

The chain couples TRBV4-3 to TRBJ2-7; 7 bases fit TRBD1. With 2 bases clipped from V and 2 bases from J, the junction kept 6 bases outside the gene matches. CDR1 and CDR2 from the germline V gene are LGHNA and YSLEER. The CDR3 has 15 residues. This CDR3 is CASSQTTGPTYEQYF. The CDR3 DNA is TGCGCCAGCAGCCAAACGACAGGGCCGACCTACGAGCAGTACTTC.

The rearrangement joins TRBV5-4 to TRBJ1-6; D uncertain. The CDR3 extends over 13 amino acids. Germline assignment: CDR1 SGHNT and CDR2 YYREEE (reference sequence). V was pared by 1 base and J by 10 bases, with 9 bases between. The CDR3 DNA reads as TGTGCCAGCAGCTTGTCCGACGGCTCACCCCTCCACTTT. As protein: CASSLSDGSPLHF.

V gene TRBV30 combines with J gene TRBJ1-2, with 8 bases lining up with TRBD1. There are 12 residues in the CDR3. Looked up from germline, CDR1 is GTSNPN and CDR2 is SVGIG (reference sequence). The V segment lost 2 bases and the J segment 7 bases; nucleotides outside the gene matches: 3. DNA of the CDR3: TGTGCCTGGAGTTCGACAGGGGTTGGCTACACCTTC. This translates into CAWSSTGVGYTF.

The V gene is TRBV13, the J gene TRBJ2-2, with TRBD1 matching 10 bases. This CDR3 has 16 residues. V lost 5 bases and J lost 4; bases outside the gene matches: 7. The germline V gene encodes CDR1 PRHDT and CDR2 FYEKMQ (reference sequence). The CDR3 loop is CASSPRQGAGTGELFF. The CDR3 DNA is TGTGCCAGCAGCCCGAGACAGGGGGCGGGCACCGGGGAGCTGTTTTTT.

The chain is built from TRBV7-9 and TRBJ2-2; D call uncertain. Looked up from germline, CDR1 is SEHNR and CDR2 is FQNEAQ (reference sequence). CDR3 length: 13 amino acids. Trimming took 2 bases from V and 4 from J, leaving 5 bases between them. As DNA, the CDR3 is TGTGCCAGCAGCTTAACGGGCACCGGGGAGCTGTTTTTT. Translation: CASSLTGTGELFF. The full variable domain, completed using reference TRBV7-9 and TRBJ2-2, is DTGVSQNPRHKITKRGQNVTFRCDPISEHNRLYWYRQTLGQGPEFLTYFQNEAQLEKSRLLSDRFSAERPKGSFSTLEIQRTEQGDSAMYLCASSLTGTGELFFGEGSRLTVL.

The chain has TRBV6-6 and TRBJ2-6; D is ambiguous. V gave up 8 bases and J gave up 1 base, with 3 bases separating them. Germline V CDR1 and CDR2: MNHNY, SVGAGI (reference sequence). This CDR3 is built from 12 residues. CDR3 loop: CASGSGANVLTF. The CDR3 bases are TGTGCCAGCGGTTCTGGGGCCAACGTCCTGACTTTC.

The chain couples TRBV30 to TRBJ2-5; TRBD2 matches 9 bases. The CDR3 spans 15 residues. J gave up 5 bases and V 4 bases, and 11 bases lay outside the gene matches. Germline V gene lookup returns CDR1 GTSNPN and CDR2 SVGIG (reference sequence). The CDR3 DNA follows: TGTGCCTGGACAGCGGGAGGTTCGATAGGGGAGACCCAGTACTTC. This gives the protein CAWTAGGSIGETQYF. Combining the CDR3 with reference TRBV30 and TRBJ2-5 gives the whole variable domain SQTIHQWPATLVQPVGSPLSLECTVEGTSNPNLYWYRQAAGRGLQLLFYSVGIGQISSEVPQNLSASRPQDRQFILSSKKLLLSDSGFYLCAWTAGGSIGETQYFGPGTRLLVL.

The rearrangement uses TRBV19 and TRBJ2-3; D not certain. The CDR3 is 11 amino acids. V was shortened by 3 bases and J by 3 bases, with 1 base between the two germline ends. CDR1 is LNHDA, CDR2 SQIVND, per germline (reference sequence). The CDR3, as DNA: TGTGCCAGTAGTATTACAGATACGCAGTATTTT. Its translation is CASSITDTQYF.

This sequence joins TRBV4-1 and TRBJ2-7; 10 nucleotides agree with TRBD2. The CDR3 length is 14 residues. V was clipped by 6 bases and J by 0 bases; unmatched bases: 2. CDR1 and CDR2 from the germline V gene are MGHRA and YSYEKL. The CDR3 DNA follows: TGCGCCAGCAGACTAGCGGGGTACTCCTACGAGCAGTACTTC. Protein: CASRLAGYSYEQYF.

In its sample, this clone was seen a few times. DNA for the CDR3: TGTGCCAGCAGTTTATCCCGGTTGGCCGAGCAGTACTTC. This sequence encodes CASSLSRLAEQYF. The chain joins TRBV27 to TRBJ2-7, with unresolved D. V lost 0 bases, J lost 6 bases, and 9 bases lay in between. The CDR3 is 13 residues long. Germline V CDR1 and CDR2: MNHEY, SMNVEV (reference sequence).